This T cell receptor beta chain was sequenced during a study of cytomegalovirus exposure and HLA in healthy donors. The sample holds a few counts of this clone. Its antigen is unknown. PCR involved 60 Vbeta and 13 Jbeta primers. Profiling relied on immunoSEQ multiplex PCR, and the TCRdb table lists in-frame clones only, not all of them. The sample includes under 85,000 clones, roughly two thirds of them seen just once. The CDR3 has 15 amino acids. The ends were cut back, 0 bases at V and 3 bases at J, with 12 bases in the middle. CDR1 LGHNA and CDR2 YSLEER come from the germline V gene. General observations from the study: Confirmation in vitro established that a few CMV-associated chains were specific for CMV antigens. Analyzed later, most CMV-associated TCR beta chains appeared HLA-restricted. Reported results showed that the classifier diagnosed cytomegalovirus status with high specificity and sensitivity. In most subjects, TCR beta sequences reportedly gave accurate predictions of HLA-A and HLA-B alleles.

The chain employs TRBV4-3 and TRBJ2-7; possibly TRBD1 for D (5 bases). The specimen was PBMCs. This TCR derives from a middle-aged man in good health and CMV-seropositive. The CDR3 protein is CASSQDRGHDYEQYF. The CDR3 bases are TGCGCCAGCAGCCAAGATCGAGGACACGACTACGAGCAGTACTTC.